These 17 T cell receptor beta chains share one sample of origin, sequenced in a study of blood T cells in healthy people across ages. A second roughly 6 to 11 cycle PCR used barcoded and J-beta primers. TCRdb recomputed calls from the 5' RACE reads with MiXCR, one row per CDR3 protein. Found here are some 1.7 million distinct CDR3 sequences, 28% of them singletons; the top ten hold roughly 8%. Sample: blood. These receptors were collected from a woman under 40 in good health.

This chain connects TRBV4-1 to TRBJ1-4, with D tentatively TRBD1 (6 bases). Germline CDR1 is MGHRA and CDR2 is YSYEKL. V lost 8 bases and J lost 5, with 18 bases in between. This CDR3 spans 15 amino acids. The CDR3 bases are TGCGCCAGCGGACTCGGGGGCAATTTCAATGAAAAACTGTTTTTT. Translated: CASGLGGNFNEKLFF.

This chain links TRBV28 with TRBJ2-7; TRBD1 agrees at 7 bases. The germline V gene encodes CDR1 MDHEN and CDR2 SYDVKM. This CDR3 contains 13 residues. The J segment lost 5 bases and the V segment lost 8 bases, leaving 9 bases of the junction unmatched. The CDR3 DNA is TGTGCCAGCTGGGACAGCCAAAACAACGAGCAGTACTTC. It translates to CASWDSQNNEQYF.

This clonotype showed up just a few times. This sequence joins TRBV3-1 and TRBJ1-2; 12 nucleotides agree with TRBD1. CDR1 and CDR2 (germline): LGHDT, YNNKEL (reference sequence). With V trimmed by 4 bases and J by 8 bases, 11 bases remained unmatched. The CDR3 consists of 16 residues. The CDR3 DNA reads as TGTGCCAGCAGCCCCGGGACAGGGGGCGCCTCTTACGGCTACACCTTC. It yields the protein CASSPGTGGASYGYTF. The whole variable domain, filled in from reference TRBV3-1 and TRBJ1-2, reads DTAVSQTPKYLVTQMGNDKSIKCEQNLGHDTMYWYKQDSKKFLKIMFSYNNKELIINETVPNRFSPKSPDKAHLNLHINSLELGDSAVYFCASSPGTGGASYGYTFGSGTRLTVV.

In its sample, this clonotype was seen a few times. The chain couples TRBV29-1 to TRBJ1-2, with 9 bases matching TRBD1. V lost 4 bases and J lost 5; bases outside the gene matches: 2. The germline V gene has CDR1 SQVTM and CDR2 ANQGSEA. The CDR3 extends over 12 amino acids. The CDR3 nucleotides read TGCAGCGTTGGTGGGACAGGGTATGGCTACACCTTC. Encoded protein: CSVGGTGYGYTF.

This clonotype has ten or more counts. The rearrangement joins TRBV12-3 or TRBV12-4 to TRBJ2-7; TRBD2 agrees at 8 bases. CDR3 size: 15 residues. Unmatched junction bases numbered 10, after V lost 5 bases and J lost 4 bases. CDR3 protein: CASSPGTSAGYEQYF. CDR3 in DNA: TGTGCCAGCAGTCCGGGGACTAGTGCGGGATACGAGCAGTACTTC.

Of note for this clonotype: At one end the junction does not follow the germline gene, possibly because of a read error. J is TRBJ1-5 and V is TRBV3-1; no reliable D call. Germline CDR1 is LGHDT and CDR2 is YNNKEL (reference sequence). The length of the CDR3 is 13 residues. The CDR3 sequence: CASSESANHPQHF. CDR3 coding DNA: TGTGCCAGCAGCGAAAGTGCCAATCATCCCCAGCATTTT.

This clonotype has a handful of counts. V gene TRBV6-5 combines with J gene TRBJ2-7; 13 bases are a match to TRBD2. This CDR3 spans 15 amino acids. Germline CDR1 reads MNHEY; CDR2 reads SVGAGI. V gave up 6 bases and J gave up 2 bases; unmatched junction bases: 4. This CDR3 reads CASRAGTSGAYEQYF. The CDR3 DNA sequence: TGTGCCAGCAGGGCAGGGACTAGCGGGGCCTACGAGCAGTACTTC.

The gene calls are TRBV5-4 and TRBJ2-3; no clear D. The CDR3 consists of 14 residues. V lost 1 base, J lost 6 bases, and 12 bases lay in between. In germline, CDR1 is SGHNT, CDR2 YYREEE (reference sequence). CDR3 DNA sequence: TGTGCCAGCAGCTTGATAGGTAGAATGGATACGCAGTATTTT. It codes for CASSLIGRMDTQYF.

This clonotype was seen a handful of times. This CDR3 reads CASSLDMNIQYF. CDR3 nucleotide sequence: TGTGCCAGCAGCCTTGACATGAACATTCAGTACTTC. This chain joins TRBV7-2 and TRBJ2-4, with D unresolved. The V gene lost 5 bases and the J gene lost 7 bases, with 9 bases spanning the gap. The CDR3 consists of 12 residues. Germline CDR1 and CDR2: SGHTA and FQGNSA.

The J gene is TRBJ2-1, the V gene TRBV7-9; D is unclear. Germline V lookup: CDR1 SEHNR, CDR2 FQNEAQ (reference sequence). This CDR3 is 16 amino acids long. V shed 7 bases and J shed 1 base, with 17 bases lying between them. CDR3 region: CASTSGRFASYNEQFF. The CDR3 bases are TGTGCCAGCACCTCAGGACGATTCGCTTCCTACAATGAGCAGTTCTTC.

The chain is built from TRBV4-2 and TRBJ2-7; 7 nucleotides line up with TRBD2. The CDR3 spans 16 residues. Germline V gene lookup returns CDR1 LGHNA and CDR2 YNFKEQ. V dropped 1 base and J dropped 7; count of bases not matched to a gene: 13. DNA of the CDR3: TGTGCCAGCAGCCAAGGTCGGGACTATCCTTTTGAAGAGCAGTACTTC. It specifies CASSQGRDYPFEEQYF.

The chain carries TRBV6-6 and TRBJ2-7, with 8 bases matching TRBD1. V shed 0 bases, J shed 0 bases, and the junction held 7 bases outside the gene matches. The germline V gene encodes CDR1 MNHNY and CDR2 SVGAGI (reference sequence). There are 17 residues in the CDR3. The CDR3 is CASSYSAQGAPSYEQYF. The CDR3 DNA reads TGTGCCAGCAGTTACTCGGCGCAGGGGGCACCCTCCTACGAGCAGTACTTC.

As to this clonotype: One end of the junction fails to match germline, which may point to a read error. The chain uses TRBV6-5 and TRBJ2-5, with D unclear. Germline lookup yields CDR1 MNHEY and CDR2 SVGAGI. This CDR3 has 16 amino acids. The CDR3 nucleotides read TGTGCCTGCAGTTATGGCCTGACGGTAACACAAAAGACCCAGTACTTC. Its protein product is CACSYGLTVTQKTQYF.

The rearrangement uses TRBV7-2 and TRBJ1-2; perhaps TRBD1 as D (5 bases). With 5 bases removed from V and 5 bases from J, the gap between germline ends came to 18 bases. Looked up from germline, CDR1 is SGHTA and CDR2 is FQGNSA. The CDR3 totals 15 residues. The CDR3 sequence: CASSPSVPGPYGYTF. The CDR3 coding sequence is TGTGCCAGCAGCCCCAGCGTCCCGGGGCCTTATGGCTACACCTTC.

About this clonotype itself: A read error may be the cause here, since a much bigger clone is one base away. The chain employs TRBV29-1 and TRBJ2-4; TRBD1 might be the D (5 bases). The CDR3 covers 15 residues. V lost 5 bases and J lost 0, with 14 bases in between. Germline loops: CDR1 SQVTM, CDR2 ANQGSEA. Written as DNA, the CDR3 is TGCAGCGTTACTCTCAGGGTCGTAGCCAAAAACATTCAGTACTTC. Its translation: CSVTLRVVAKNIQYF.

This clonotype was observed a few times. The chain joins TRBV7-2 to TRBJ2-5; TRBD1 matches at 7 bases. There are 15 residues in the CDR3. Germline V gene lookup returns CDR1 SGHTA and CDR2 FQGNSA. With V trimmed by 1 base and J by 2 bases, 4 bases remained unmatched. The CDR3 loop is CASSLGRQGQETQYF. The CDR3 bases are TGTGCCAGCAGCTTAGGACGACAGGGACAAGAGACCCAGTACTTC.

J is TRBJ1-1 and V is TRBV12-3 or TRBV12-4; 7 nucleotides line up with TRBD1. The CDR3 covers 13 residues. J was trimmed by 8 bases and V by 5 bases; bases with no gene match: 8. The CDR3 region has the DNA TGTGCCAGCAGTCGTACAGGGGCCGGGGAAGCTTTCTTT. This codes for CASSRTGAGEAFF.